This T cell receptor beta chain appears in the sequencing data of a study of blood T cells in healthy people across ages. Through a sample-barcoded 5' primer and a J-beta primer mix, a second PCR was run for 7 to 11 cycles. TCRdb passed the 5' RACE reads through MiXCR, listing each CDR3 protein once. Here the sample spans 1,300,000 or so distinct CDR3 sequences, roughly 59% being singletons. The specimen sequenced was blood. This clonotype was obtained from a man younger than 30 in good health.

CDR3 amino acids: CASSSQTRTYEQYF. CDR3 coding DNA: TGTGCCAGCAGTTCACAAACCAGAACCTACGAGCAGTACTTC. This chain connects TRBV6-2 or TRBV6-3 to TRBJ2-7, with D uncertain. Deletions cut 4 bases from V and 2 bases from J, with 12 bases between. Germline V gene data show CDR1 as MNHEY and CDR2 as SVGEGT. This CDR3 has 14 amino acids.